These 25 T cell receptor beta chains originate from one sample sequenced in a study of OX40 agonist ivuxolimab in advanced cancers. Measured with immunoSEQ multiplex PCR; TCRdb has only the in-frame clones, and not every one. The sample consists of about 83,000 clones, around nine tenths of them appearing once. The sequencing used CD4+ or CD8+ T cells sorted from blood, collected in a trial of the OX40 agonist ivuxolimab. These receptor sequences come from an adult with an advanced solid tumor such as melanoma, head and neck, liver or kidney cancer.

The V and J genes are TRBV5-4 and TRBJ1-1, with 10 bases matching TRBD1. CDR1 and CDR2 (germline): SGHNT, YYREEE (reference sequence). This CDR3 has 13 residues. The V and J ends lost 10 bases and 4 bases, in that order; junction bases with no gene match: 7. As DNA, the CDR3 is TGTGCCTTTCACCGGGACAGGGGCACTGAAGCTTTCTTT. Residues: CAFHRDRGTEAFF.

The CDR3 DNA follows: TGTGCCACTGCGACAGGGGTAGCGAATGGCTACACCTTC. This translates into CATATGVANGYTF. This sequence joins TRBV19 and TRBJ1-2; 8 bases line up with TRBD1. CDR3 length: 13 amino acids. Trimming removed 10 bases from V and 6 bases from J; junction bases left unmatched: 10. Germline CDR1 LNHDA, CDR2 SQIVND (reference sequence).

The chain joins TRBV6-6 to TRBJ2-7; TRBD1 or TRBD2 may be the D gene (5 bases each). Germline loops: CDR1 MNHNY, CDR2 SVGAGI (reference sequence). The CDR3 sequence is 14 residues long. V was shortened by 2 bases and J by 3 bases, with 11 bases between the two germline ends. The CDR3 DNA reads TGTGCCAGCAGTTACGGGGGAGAGGGCTACGAGCAGTACTTC. Its translation: CASSYGGEGYEQYF.

The rearrangement uses TRBV30 and TRBJ1-6; 8 bases match TRBD1. Germline V lookup: CDR1 GTSNPN, CDR2 SVGIG (reference sequence). V lost 3 bases to trimming and J lost 1 base; unmatched junction nucleotides: 14. This CDR3 is built from 19 residues. The DNA for the CDR3 is TGTGCCTGGAGCCCTAGGGACAGGTTAATGATATCCTATAATTCACCCCTCCACTTT. Its protein product is CAWSPRDRLMISYNSPLHF.

The CDR3 coding sequence is TGTGCCAGCAGTCTGGGACAGGGGGCCTACGAGCAGTACTTC. Encoded protein: CASSLGQGAYEQYF. V usage is TRBV27 and J usage is TRBJ2-7; 11 bases match TRBD1. This CDR3 spans 14 amino acids. Trimming at V came to 5 bases and at J to 2 bases, leaving 2 bases not matched to a gene. Germline V gives CDR1 MNHEY, CDR2 SMNVEV (reference sequence).

V is TRBV5-1 and J is TRBJ1-5; D not resolved. The V end lost 0 bases, the J end lost 6 bases, and 10 bases lay between the germline ends. Germline loops: CDR1 SGHRS, CDR2 YFSETQ. This CDR3 spans 14 amino acids. The chain's CDR3 is CASSLAWGTQPQHF. In nucleotides, the CDR3 is TGCGCCAGCAGCTTGGCCTGGGGTACTCAGCCCCAGCATTTT.

The chain's CDR3 is CASSAHNSPLHF. The CDR3 DNA sequence: TGTGCCAGCAGCGCTCATAATTCACCCCTCCACTTT. The chain uses TRBV9 and TRBJ1-6; D not resolved. Germline CDR1 is SGDLS and CDR2 is YYNGEE. The V gene lost 3 bases and the J gene lost 5 bases, with 3 bases spanning the gap. The CDR3 contains 12 residues.

V and J are TRBV29-1 and TRBJ2-3; D remains ambiguous. The ends were cut back, 0 bases at V and 2 bases at J, with 3 bases in the middle. CDR3 length: 12 amino acids. Germline assignment: CDR1 SQVTM and CDR2 ANQGSEA. The CDR3 sequence: CSVEDTTDTQYF. In DNA form, the CDR3 reads TGCAGCGTTGAAGACACCACAGATACGCAGTATTTT.

This chain uses TRBV6-6 with TRBJ2-5, with a tentative D call TRBD2 (5 bases). The V gene's germline CDR1 is MNHNY and CDR2 SVGAGI (reference sequence). The germline V and J ends were trimmed by 0 bases and 5 bases, with 10 bases remaining between them. This CDR3 region has 14 residues. The CDR3 coding sequence is TGTGCCAGCAGTTACTCGAAACTAGGGGAGACCCAGTACTTC. This sequence encodes CASSYSKLGETQYF.

This clone occurred once. V is TRBV11-2 and J is TRBJ2-2; tentative D call: TRBD2 (6 bases). Trimming left V 1 base short and J 2 bases short, with 11 bases between. Germline CDR1 reads SGHAT; CDR2 reads FQNNGV. The CDR3 totals 16 residues. The CDR3 nucleotides are TGTGCCAGCAGCTTAGTATCCGGGGGTAACACCGGGGAGCTGTTTTTT. Its protein is CASSLVSGGNTGELFF.

The V call is TRBV18, the J call TRBJ2-3; D is uncertain. CDR1 is KGHSH, CDR2 LQKENI, per germline. The CDR3 runs to 13 residues. The V and J ends lost 2 bases and 4 bases respectively, with 7 bases between them. CDR3 in amino acids: CASSPSFADTQYF. CDR3 nucleotide sequence: TGTGCCAGCTCACCATCATTCGCAGATACGCAGTATTTT.

Concerning this clone itself: One junction end disagrees with the germline gene, perhaps due to a read error. V is TRBV7-7 and J is TRBJ2-2; D call uncertain. This CDR3 region has 14 residues. Germline CDR1 SSHAT, CDR2 FNYEAQ (reference sequence). The CDR3 loop is CASSLDTYTGELFF. CDR3 in DNA: TGTGCTAGCAGCTTAGACACCTACACCGGGGAGCTGTTTTTT.

The chain carries TRBV5-1 and TRBJ2-5; maybe TRBD1 (5 bases). The germline V and J ends were trimmed by 4 bases and 1 base, with 8 bases remaining between them. Germline assignment: CDR1 SGHRS and CDR2 YFSETQ. CDR3 length equals 13 residues. CDR3 nucleotides: TGCGCCAGCAGCCTCGACAGCCAAGAGACCCAGTACTTC. This encodes CASSLDSQETQYF. Based on the CDR3 plus reference TRBV5-1 and TRBJ2-5, the full variable domain is KAGVTQTPRYLIKTRGQQVTLSCSPISGHRSVSWYQQTPGQGLQFLFEYFSETQRNKGNFPGRFSGRQFSNSRSEMNVSTLELGDSALYLCASSLDSQETQYFGPGTRLLVL.

The V gene is TRBV6-4, the J gene TRBJ2-3; 8 positions agree with TRBD2. The germline CDR1 and CDR2 sequences are MRHNA and SNTAGT. This CDR3 has 16 amino acids. J gave up 1 base and V 6 bases, and 9 bases lay outside the gene matches. The CDR3 is CASSLNPTSGTDTQYF. The CDR3 bases are TGTGCCAGCAGCCTTAATCCGACTAGCGGCACAGATACGCAGTATTTT.

J is TRBJ1-2 and V is TRBV27; TRBD1 aligns across 10 bases. Germline CDR1 MNHEY, CDR2 SMNVEV (reference sequence). Trimming at V came to 0 bases and at J to 4 bases, leaving 5 bases not matched to a gene. This CDR3 region has 16 residues. This CDR3 reads CASSLSGTGASYGYTF. CDR3 bases: TGTGCCAGCAGTTTATCCGGGACAGGGGCAAGCTATGGCTACACCTTC.

The gene calls are TRBV2 and TRBJ1-5; possible D gene TRBD1, 5 bases. The germline gives CDR1 SNHLY, CDR2 FYNNEI. The ends were cut back, 4 bases at V and 2 bases at J, with 12 bases in the middle. There are 15 residues in the CDR3. The DNA of the CDR3 is TGTGCCAGCAGTGCCCGGGGGATTGGCAATCAGCCCCAGCATTTT. This codes for CASSARGIGNQPQHF.

V is TRBV2 and J is TRBJ2-7; 9 bases agree with TRBD1. The length of the CDR3 is 16 residues. The ends lost 7 bases at V and 7 bases at J; junction bases unmatched: 17. From germline, CDR1 is SNHLY and CDR2 FYNNEI. The CDR3 loop is CASTMSPGQGQREQYF. The CDR3, as DNA: TGTGCCAGCACTATGTCGCCGGGACAGGGCCAACGGGAGCAGTACTTC.

J is TRBJ1-1 and V is TRBV5-4; perhaps TRBD1 as D (6 bases). The CDR3 sequence is 15 residues long. The germline gives CDR1 SGHNT, CDR2 YYREEE (reference sequence). V shed 3 bases and J shed 0 bases, with 12 bases lying between them. Written as DNA, the CDR3 is TGTGCCAGCAGCTATTGGGGGCGCATGAACACTGAAGCTTTCTTT. Residues: CASSYWGRMNTEAFF.

Only one count was recorded for this clone. The chain has TRBV6-5 and TRBJ1-2; 7 positions match TRBD1. Germline V gives CDR1 MNHEY, CDR2 SVGAGI. Trimming at V came to 6 bases and at J to 4 bases, leaving 11 bases not matched to a gene. CDR3 length equals 15 residues. The CDR3 DNA follows: TGTGCCAGCAGGGACCCCGGGACAGAGCGCTATGGCTACACCTTC. Its protein is CASRDPGTERYGYTF.

The chain combines TRBV7-8 with TRBJ1-1, with D tentatively TRBD1 (6 bases). V was pared by 2 bases and J by 0 bases, with 19 bases between. Per the germline V gene, CDR1 is SGHVS and CDR2 is FQNEAQ. The CDR3 extends over 18 amino acids. The CDR3 protein is CASSLLGGRVNMNTEAFF. Written as DNA, the CDR3 is TGTGCCAGCAGCTTATTGGGGGGCAGGGTCAACATGAACACTGAAGCTTTCTTT.

J is TRBJ2-3 and V is TRBV7-2; tentatively, D is TRBD2 (6 bases). V shed 1 base and J shed 0 bases, with 14 bases lying between them. This CDR3 is built from 17 residues. CDR1 is SGHTA, CDR2 FQGNSA, per germline. Here the CDR3 DNA reads TGTGCCAGCAGCTTAGGGAGGCTAGCGTCTAGCACAGATACGCAGTATTTT. This encodes CASSLGRLASSTDTQYF.

CDR3 residues: CASSQPTNRARTYEQYF. The CDR3 bases are TGCGCCAGCAGCCAACCAACTAACAGGGCCAGGACCTACGAGCAGTACTTC. The chain combines TRBV4-1 with TRBJ2-7; TRBD1 is a possible D gene (6 bases). Trimming cost V 2 bases and J 2 bases, with 19 bases left between them. Germline V gives CDR1 MGHRA, CDR2 YSYEKL. The CDR3 runs 17 residues.

A single count supports this clone. The chain recombines TRBV6-1 with TRBJ2-5; TRBD2 might be the D (6 bases). Germline V gene data show CDR1 as MNHNS and CDR2 as SASEGT. Trimming took 6 bases from V and 4 from J, leaving 18 bases between them. CDR3 length equals 15 residues. CDR3 in amino acids: CASRETTRILETQYF. CDR3 coding DNA: TGTGCCAGCAGGGAGACGACTAGAATTTTAGAGACCCAGTACTTC.

This clone was counted a single time. The chain has TRBV18 and TRBJ1-2; D is uncertain. This CDR3 is built from 16 residues. Trimming removed 3 bases at V and 2 bases at J, with 16 bases between. Germline assignment: CDR1 KGHSH and CDR2 LQKENI. CDR3 protein: CASSPPGWALNYGYTF. CDR3 nucleotide sequence: TGTGCCAGCTCACCCCCCGGGTGGGCCCTCAACTATGGCTACACCTTC.

In this sample, this clone turned up once. V usage is TRBV4-3 and J usage is TRBJ2-7; a weak D match, TRBD2 (5 bases). CDR1 is LGHNA, CDR2 YSLEER, per germline. This CDR3 is 15 amino acids long. Trimming shortened V by 0 bases and J by 7 bases, and 16 bases separated the two germline ends. The CDR3 nucleotides read TGCGCCAGCAGCCAAGATTTTGGGGATTCGGGGGAGCAGTACTTC. This translates into CASSQDFGDSGEQYF.